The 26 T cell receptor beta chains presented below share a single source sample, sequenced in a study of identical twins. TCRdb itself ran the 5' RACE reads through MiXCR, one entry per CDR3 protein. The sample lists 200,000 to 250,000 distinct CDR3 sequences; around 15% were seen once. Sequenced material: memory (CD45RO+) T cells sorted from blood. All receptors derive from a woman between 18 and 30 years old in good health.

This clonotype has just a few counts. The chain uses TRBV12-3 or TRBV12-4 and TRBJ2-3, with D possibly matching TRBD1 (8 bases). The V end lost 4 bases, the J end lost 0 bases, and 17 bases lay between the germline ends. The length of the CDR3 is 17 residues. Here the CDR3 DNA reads TGTGCCAGCAGTTCATGGACAGGGAGGGTTAGCACAGATACGCAGTATTTT. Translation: CASSSWTGRVSTDTQYF.

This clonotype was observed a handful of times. The CDR3 region is CAIRPNQGGASDTQYF. The CDR3 bases are TGTGCCATCAGGCCCAATCAAGGGGGGGCTTCGGATACGCAGTATTTT. J is TRBJ2-3 and V is TRBV10-3, with D perhaps TRBD2 (7 bases). V gave up 6 bases and J gave up 6 bases, with 22 bases separating them. CDR1 is ENHRY and CDR2 is SYGVKD in the germline V gene. CDR3 length equals 16 residues.

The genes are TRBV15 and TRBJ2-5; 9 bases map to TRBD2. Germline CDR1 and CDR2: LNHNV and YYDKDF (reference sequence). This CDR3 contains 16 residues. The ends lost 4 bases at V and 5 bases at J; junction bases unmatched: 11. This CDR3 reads CATSNRLAAGSETQYF. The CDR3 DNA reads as TGTGCCACCAGCAACCGACTAGCGGCCGGCAGTGAGACCCAGTACTTC.

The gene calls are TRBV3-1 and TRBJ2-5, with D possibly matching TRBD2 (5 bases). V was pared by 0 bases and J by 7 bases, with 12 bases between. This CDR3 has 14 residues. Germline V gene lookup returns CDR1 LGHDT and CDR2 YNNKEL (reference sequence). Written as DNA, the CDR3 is TGTGCCAGCAGCCAAGATCCGGGGTGGGGGACCCAGTACTTC. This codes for CASSQDPGWGTQYF.

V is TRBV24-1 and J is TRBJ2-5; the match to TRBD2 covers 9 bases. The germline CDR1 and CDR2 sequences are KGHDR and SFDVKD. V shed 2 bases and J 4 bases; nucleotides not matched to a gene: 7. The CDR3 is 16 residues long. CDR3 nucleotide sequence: TGTGCCACCAGTGATTCTAGCGGGATAGGAAGAGAGACCCAGTACTTC. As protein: CATSDSSGIGRETQYF.

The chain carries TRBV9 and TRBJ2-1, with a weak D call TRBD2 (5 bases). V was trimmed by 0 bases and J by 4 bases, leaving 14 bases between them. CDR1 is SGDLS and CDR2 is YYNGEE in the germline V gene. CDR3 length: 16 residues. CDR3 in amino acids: CASSVAQRQPYNEQFF. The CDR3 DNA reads TGTGCCAGCAGCGTAGCACAGCGGCAACCTTACAATGAGCAGTTCTTC. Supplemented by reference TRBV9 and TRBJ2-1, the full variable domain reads DSGVTQTPKHLITATGQRVTLRCSPRSGDLSVYWYQQSLDQGLQFLIQYYNGEERAKGNILERFSAQQFPDLHSELNLSSLELGDSALYFCASSVAQRQPYNEQFFGPGTRLTVL.

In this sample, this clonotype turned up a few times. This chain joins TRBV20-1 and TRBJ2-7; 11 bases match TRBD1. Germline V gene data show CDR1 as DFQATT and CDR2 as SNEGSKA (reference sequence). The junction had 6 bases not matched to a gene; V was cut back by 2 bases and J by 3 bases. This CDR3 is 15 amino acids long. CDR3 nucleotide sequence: TGCAGTGCTAGATGGGACAGGGGGGCAGGCTACGAGCAGTACTTC. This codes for CSARWDRGAGYEQYF.

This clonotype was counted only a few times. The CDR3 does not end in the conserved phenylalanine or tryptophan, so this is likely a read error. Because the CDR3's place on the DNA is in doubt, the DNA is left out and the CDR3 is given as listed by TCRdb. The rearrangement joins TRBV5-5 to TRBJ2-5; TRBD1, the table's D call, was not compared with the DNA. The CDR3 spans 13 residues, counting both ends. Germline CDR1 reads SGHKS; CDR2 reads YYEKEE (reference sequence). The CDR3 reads CASSLGDWGRRIL.

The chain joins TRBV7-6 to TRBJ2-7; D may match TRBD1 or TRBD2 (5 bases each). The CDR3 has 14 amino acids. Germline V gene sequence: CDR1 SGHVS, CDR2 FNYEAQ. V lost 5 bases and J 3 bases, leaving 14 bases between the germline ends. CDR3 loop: CASSRTGQGYEQYF. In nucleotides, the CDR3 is TGTGCCAGCAGCCGTACGGGGCAGGGCTACGAGCAGTACTTC.

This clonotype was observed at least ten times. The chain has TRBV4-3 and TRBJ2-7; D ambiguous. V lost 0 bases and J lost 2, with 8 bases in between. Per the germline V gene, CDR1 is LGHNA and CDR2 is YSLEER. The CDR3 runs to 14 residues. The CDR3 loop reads CASSQDTDTYEQYF. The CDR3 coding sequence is TGCGCCAGCAGCCAAGATACGGATACCTACGAGCAGTACTTC.

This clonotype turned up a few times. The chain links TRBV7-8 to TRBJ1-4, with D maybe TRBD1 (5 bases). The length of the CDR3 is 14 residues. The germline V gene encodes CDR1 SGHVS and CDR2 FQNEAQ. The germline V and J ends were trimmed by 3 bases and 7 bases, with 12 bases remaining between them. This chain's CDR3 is CASSFGGGSEKLFF. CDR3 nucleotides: TGTGCCAGCAGCTTCGGGGGGGGAAGTGAAAAACTGTTTTTT.

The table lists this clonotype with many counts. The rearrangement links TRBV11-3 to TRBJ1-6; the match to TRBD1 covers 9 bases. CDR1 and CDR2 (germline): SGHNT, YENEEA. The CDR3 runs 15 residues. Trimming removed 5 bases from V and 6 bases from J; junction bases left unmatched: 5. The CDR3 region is CASSHGTGRNSPLHF. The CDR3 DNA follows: TGTGCCAGCAGCCACGGGACAGGGCGTAATTCACCCCTCCACTTT.

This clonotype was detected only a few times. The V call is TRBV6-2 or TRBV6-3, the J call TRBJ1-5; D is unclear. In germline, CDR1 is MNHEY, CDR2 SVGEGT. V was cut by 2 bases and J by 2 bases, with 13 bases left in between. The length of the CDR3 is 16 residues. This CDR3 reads CASSYPARSRNQPQHF. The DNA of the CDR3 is TGTGCCAGCAGTTACCCGGCCAGAAGCCGCAATCAGCCCCAGCATTTT.

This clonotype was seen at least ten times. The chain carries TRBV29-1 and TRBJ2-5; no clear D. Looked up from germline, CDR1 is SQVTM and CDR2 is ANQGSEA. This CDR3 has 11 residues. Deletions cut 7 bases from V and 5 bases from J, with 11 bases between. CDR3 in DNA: TGCAGCGCCGCGCCCCAGGAGACCCAGTACTTC. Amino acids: CSAAPQETQYF.

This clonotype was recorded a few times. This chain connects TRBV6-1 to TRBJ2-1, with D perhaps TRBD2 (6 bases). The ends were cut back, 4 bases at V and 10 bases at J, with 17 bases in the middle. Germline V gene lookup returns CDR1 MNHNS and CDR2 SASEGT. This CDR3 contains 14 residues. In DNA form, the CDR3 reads TGTGCCAGCAGTGCGGGAGCCCTCCGCCCGGAGCAGTTCTTC. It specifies CASSAGALRPEQFF.

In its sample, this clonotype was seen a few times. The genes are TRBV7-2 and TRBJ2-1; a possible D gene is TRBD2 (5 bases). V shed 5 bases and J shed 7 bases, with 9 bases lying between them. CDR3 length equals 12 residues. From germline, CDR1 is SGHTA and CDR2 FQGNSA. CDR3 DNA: TGTGCCAGCAGCATCCGGGGAAATGAGCAGTTCTTC. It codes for CASSIRGNEQFF.

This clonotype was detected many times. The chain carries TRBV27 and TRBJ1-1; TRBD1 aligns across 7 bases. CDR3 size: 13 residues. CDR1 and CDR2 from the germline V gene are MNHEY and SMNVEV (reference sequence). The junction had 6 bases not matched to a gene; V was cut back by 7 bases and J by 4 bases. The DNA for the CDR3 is TGTGCCAGCAAATTATCAGGGGGCACTGAAGCTTTCTTT. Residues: CASKLSGGTEAFF.

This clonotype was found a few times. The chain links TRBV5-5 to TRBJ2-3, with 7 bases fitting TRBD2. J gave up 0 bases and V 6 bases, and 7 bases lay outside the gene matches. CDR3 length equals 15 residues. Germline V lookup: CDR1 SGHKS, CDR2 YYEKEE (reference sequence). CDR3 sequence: CASKDSTSSTDTQYF. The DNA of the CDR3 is TGTGCCAGCAAGGATTCGACTAGCAGCACAGATACGCAGTATTTT. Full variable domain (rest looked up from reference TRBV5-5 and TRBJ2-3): DAGVTQSPTHLIKTRGQQVTLRCSPISGHKSVSWYQQVLGQGPQFIFQYYEKEERGRGNFPDRFSARQFPNYSSELNVNALLLGDSALYLCASKDSTSSTDTQYFGPGTRLTVL.

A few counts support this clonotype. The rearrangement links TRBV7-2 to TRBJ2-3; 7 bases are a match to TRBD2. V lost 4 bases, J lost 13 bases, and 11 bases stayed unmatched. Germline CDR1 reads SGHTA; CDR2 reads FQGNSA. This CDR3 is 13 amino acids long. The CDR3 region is CASSSFSGRGEYF. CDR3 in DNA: TGTGCCAGCAGCTCCTTTAGCGGACGGGGGGAGTATTTT.

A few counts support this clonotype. CDR3 protein: CASSSRTGPDGYTF. The CDR3 DNA reads as TGTGCCAGCAGTTCCAGGACAGGTCCGGATGGCTACACCTTC. The chain carries TRBV12-3 or TRBV12-4 and TRBJ1-2; TRBD1 matches 7 bases. The CDR3 runs to 14 residues. The junction had 8 bases not matched to a gene; V was cut back by 4 bases and J by 6 bases.

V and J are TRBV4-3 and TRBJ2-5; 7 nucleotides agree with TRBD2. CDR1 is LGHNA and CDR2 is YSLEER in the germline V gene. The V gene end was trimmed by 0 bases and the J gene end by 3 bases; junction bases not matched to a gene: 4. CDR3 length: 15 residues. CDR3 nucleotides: TGCGCCAGCAGCCAAGAGCGGGGGAATAAAGAGACCCAGTACTTC. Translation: CASSQERGNKETQYF.

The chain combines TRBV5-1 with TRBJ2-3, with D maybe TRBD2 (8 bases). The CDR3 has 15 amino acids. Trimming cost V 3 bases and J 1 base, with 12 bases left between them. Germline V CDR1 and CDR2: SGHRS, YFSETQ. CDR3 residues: CASSSGGTGTDTQYF. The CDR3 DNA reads TGCGCCAGCAGCTCGGGGGGGACAGGCACAGATACGCAGTATTTT. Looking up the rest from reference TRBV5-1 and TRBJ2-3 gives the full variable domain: KAGVTQTPRYLIKTRGQQVTLSCSPISGHRSVSWYQQTPGQGLQFLFEYFSETQRNKGNFPGRFSGRQFSNSRSEMNVSTLELGDSALYLCASSSGGTGTDTQYFGPGTRLTVL.

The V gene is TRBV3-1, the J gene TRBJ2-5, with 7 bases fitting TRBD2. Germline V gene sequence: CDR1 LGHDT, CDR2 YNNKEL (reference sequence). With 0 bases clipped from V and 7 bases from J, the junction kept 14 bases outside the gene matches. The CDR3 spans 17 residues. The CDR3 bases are TGTGCCAGCAGCCAAGACCCAAGCGGGACCAAGAGGGGGACCCAGTACTTC. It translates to CASSQDPSGTKRGTQYF.

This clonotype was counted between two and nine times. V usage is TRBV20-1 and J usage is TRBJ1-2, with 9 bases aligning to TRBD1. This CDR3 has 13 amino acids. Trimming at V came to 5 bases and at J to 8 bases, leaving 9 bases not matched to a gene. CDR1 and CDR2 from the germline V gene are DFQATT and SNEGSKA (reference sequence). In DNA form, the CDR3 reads TGCAGTGCTGTTATCGGGACAGGGAAAGGCTACACCTTC. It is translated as CSAVIGTGKGYTF.

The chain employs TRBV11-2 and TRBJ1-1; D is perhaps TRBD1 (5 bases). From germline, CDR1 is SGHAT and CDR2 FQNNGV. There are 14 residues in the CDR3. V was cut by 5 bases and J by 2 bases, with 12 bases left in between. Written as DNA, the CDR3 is TGTGCCAGCAGCGCCGGGACCGTTAACACTGAAGCTTTCTTT. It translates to CASSAGTVNTEAFF.

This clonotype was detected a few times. As DNA, the CDR3 is TGTGCCAGCACCTTACAGGGGTCCTACAATGAGCAGTTCTTC. It yields the protein CASTLQGSYNEQFF. The chain has TRBV12-3 or TRBV12-4 and TRBJ2-1, with TRBD1 matching 7 bases. V shed 7 bases, J shed 1 base, and the junction held 4 bases outside the gene matches. The CDR3 spans 14 residues.